The 10 T cell receptor beta chains given below trace back to one sample, sequenced in a study of shared clonotypes between healthy human individuals. The assay was immunoSEQ multiplex PCR, and TCRdb's table has in-frame clones only and misses some. The repertoire holds about 470,000 clones, with around 79% as singletons. The sample consisted of PBMCs. The receptor source for this set is a woman between 40 and 55 years old in good health. Some clones in this sample may be carry-over from other donors' samples.

This clone appeared a single time. The chain employs TRBV5-1 and TRBJ2-4; 7 positions match TRBD2. Trimming at V came to 4 bases and at J to 8 bases, leaving 15 bases not matched to a gene. CDR1 and CDR2 from the germline V gene are SGHRS and YFSETQ. The CDR3 covers 16 residues. This CDR3 reads CASSPRLAGESDIQYF. In DNA, the CDR3 is TGCGCCAGCAGCCCCCGACTAGCCGGAGAATCGGACATTCAGTACTTC. Variable domain in full (rest from reference TRBV5-1 and TRBJ2-4): KAGVTQTPRYLIKTRGQQVTLSCSPISGHRSVSWYQQTPGQGLQFLFEYFSETQRNKGNFPGRFSGRQFSNSRSEMNVSTLELGDSALYLCASSPRLAGESDIQYFGAGTRLSVL.

This chain links TRBV7-9 with TRBJ1-2; D gene uncertain. CDR3 length equals 14 residues. Between the trimmed V and J ends, which lost 2 bases and 8 bases, there was a span of 15 bases. Germline V gene data show CDR1 as SEHNR and CDR2 as FQNEAQ (reference sequence). The CDR3 bases are TGTGCCAGCAGCTTAACCCGACCCACCCAGGGCTACACCTTC. As protein: CASSLTRPTQGYTF.

J is TRBJ2-1 and V is TRBV28; the match to TRBD2 covers 9 bases. This CDR3 comprises 16 residues. V lost 8 bases to trimming and J lost 0 bases; unmatched junction nucleotides: 8. Per germline, CDR1 MDHEN and CDR2 SYDVKM. CDR3 nucleotide sequence: TGTGCCAGCCGCCCCCTGGGACTAGCCTCCTACAATGAGCAGTTCTTC. Translation gives CASRPLGLASYNEQFF.

This chain uses TRBV19 with TRBJ1-2, with no clear D. Germline assignment: CDR1 LNHDA and CDR2 SQIVND (reference sequence). This CDR3 contains 14 residues. V lost 6 bases, J lost 8 bases, and 19 bases lay in between. CDR3 nucleotide sequence: TGTGCCAGTAGAGGATCGGGTGGGGTCGGGGGCTACACCTTC. Its translation: CASRGSGGVGGYTF.

The chain is built from TRBV4-1 and TRBJ1-5; the D gene is possibly TRBD1 (6 bases). Trimming took off 4 bases at V and 0 bases at J, with 19 bases between the two ends. CDR1 is MGHRA, CDR2 YSYEKL, per germline. CDR3 length: 18 amino acids. The CDR3 protein is CASSPTMGGPYSNQPQHF. In DNA, the CDR3 is TGCGCCAGCAGCCCCACAATGGGGGGCCCTTATAGCAATCAGCCCCAGCATTTT.

This sequence joins TRBV18 and TRBJ2-1; 9 bases align to TRBD2. Germline values: CDR1 KGHSH, CDR2 LQKENI. The CDR3 is made up of 14 amino acids. J gave up 8 bases and V 2 bases, and 4 bases lay outside the gene matches. CDR3 amino acids: CASSPSAGGYEQFF. In DNA form, the CDR3 reads TGTGCCAGCTCACCATCAGCGGGAGGCTATGAGCAGTTCTTC.

The rearrangement joins TRBV6-1 to TRBJ1-2, with D tentatively TRBD1 (6 bases). Germline values: CDR1 MNHNS, CDR2 SASEGT. The V gene lost 7 bases and the J gene lost 2 bases, with 17 bases spanning the gap. CDR3 length equals 15 residues. The CDR3 is CASIWGGRGNYGYTF. The DNA for the CDR3 is TGTGCCAGCATCTGGGGAGGGAGGGGGAACTATGGCTACACCTTC.

This chain connects TRBV7-9 to TRBJ2-3; tentatively, D is TRBD1 (6 bases). This CDR3 is built from 16 residues. Germline V gene sequence: CDR1 SEHNR, CDR2 FQNEAQ (reference sequence). V lost 0 bases to trimming and J lost 2 bases, with 12 bases between them. For the CDR3, the DNA is TGTGCCAGCAGCTTAGCACCAGGACAGAACACAGATACGCAGTATTTT. Amino acids: CASSLAPGQNTDTQYF.

CDR3 loop: CASSVSTGQNLYEQYF. The CDR3 coding sequence is TGTGCCAGCAGCGTTAGCACCGGACAGAACCTCTACGAGCAGTACTTC. The rearrangement links TRBV7-8 to TRBJ2-7; D is possibly TRBD1 (6 bases). The CDR3 has 16 amino acids. Germline CDR1 SGHVS, CDR2 FQNEAQ. Trimming took off 5 bases at V and 3 bases at J, with 20 bases between the two ends.

The chain links TRBV4-3 to TRBJ1-1; a weak D match, TRBD1 (5 bases). The CDR3 has 14 residues. Looked up from germline, CDR1 is LGHNA and CDR2 is YSLEER. The V end was cut by 0 bases, the J end by 5 bases, with 10 bases between. CDR3 sequence reads: CASSQERGETEAFF. The CDR3 region has the DNA TGCGCCAGCAGCCAAGAACGGGGGGAAACTGAAGCTTTCTTT.